The 18 T cell receptor beta chains given below trace back to one sample, sequenced in a study of blood T cell repertoires in COVID-19. Method: immunoSEQ multiplex PCR; TCRdb's copy keeps in-frame clones and lacks some. This table holds roughly 190,000 clones, about nine tenths found once. Sequenced: peripheral blood. The receptors originated from a man in his fifties with acute or convalescent COVID-19.

The gene calls are TRBV6-1 and TRBJ2-3; tentative D call: TRBD2 (6 bases). The V end was cut by 1 base, the J end by 3 bases, with 20 bases between. Germline-derived CDR1 and CDR2 are MNHNS and SASEGT. The CDR3 contains 18 residues. Written as DNA, the CDR3 is TGTGCCAGCAGTGAAGTACGGGGACTCCCCCCCCCAACAGATACGCAGTATTTT. This gives the protein CASSEVRGLPPPTDTQYF.

CDR3 region: CASSPGQGLSHGYTF. DNA for the CDR3: TGTGCCAGCAGCCCAGGACAGGGTCTGAGTCATGGCTACACCTTC. The V gene is TRBV7-2, the J gene TRBJ1-2, with 8 positions matching TRBD1. The germline CDR1 and CDR2 sequences are SGHTA and FQGNSA. The CDR3 runs to 15 residues. With V trimmed by 5 bases and J by 6 bases, 11 bases remained unmatched.

V gene TRBV9 combines with J gene TRBJ2-7, with D unresolved. CDR1 and CDR2 (germline): SGDLS, YYNGEE. V gave up 4 bases and J gave up 2 bases, with 16 bases separating them. The CDR3 consists of 15 residues. This CDR3 is CASSPMLDTTYEQYF. CDR3 nucleotides: TGTGCCAGCAGCCCCATGCTTGACACAACCTACGAGCAGTACTTC.

The chain couples TRBV28 to TRBJ1-2; 8 bases are shared with TRBD1. This CDR3 region has 15 residues. With 3 bases clipped from V and 7 bases from J, the junction kept 10 bases outside the gene matches. Germline V lookup: CDR1 MDHEN, CDR2 SYDVKM. DNA for the CDR3: TGTGCCAGCAGTTTTTGGGACAGGCCGAGAGGTGGCTACACCTTC. Translating it yields CASSFWDRPRGGYTF.

V is TRBV5-6 and J is TRBJ2-5, with 9 bases fitting TRBD1. This CDR3 region has 18 residues. CDR1 and CDR2 from the germline V gene are SGHDT and YYEEEE. V shed 0 bases, J shed 2 bases, and the junction held 11 bases outside the gene matches. The CDR3: CASSLELAGQGPQETQYF. The CDR3 DNA is TGTGCCAGCAGCTTGGAACTGGCGGGACAGGGTCCGCAAGAGACCCAGTACTTC.

This rearrangement joins TRBV30 to TRBJ1-6; D is possibly TRBD1 (5 bases). V gave up 7 bases and J gave up 6 bases, with 16 bases separating them. Germline CDR1 GTSNPN, CDR2 SVGIG (reference sequence). The CDR3 has 14 residues. The DNA of the CDR3 is TGTGCCTCCCAGTTGTCAGGGCCTAATTCACCCCTCCACTTT. Translation gives CASQLSGPNSPLHF.

This clone was seen once. The genes are TRBV2 and TRBJ1-5; D is uncertain. V was cut by 6 bases and J by 4 bases, with 7 bases left in between. In germline, CDR1 is SNHLY, CDR2 FYNNEI. This CDR3 comprises 12 residues. CDR3 loop: CASSGGNQPQHF. CDR3 coding DNA: TGTGCCAGCAGCGGCGGAAATCAGCCCCAGCATTTT.

The chain employs TRBV13 and TRBJ2-1; tentatively, D is TRBD1 (5 bases). Per germline, CDR1 PRHDT and CDR2 FYEKMQ (reference sequence). Trimming took 2 bases from V and 8 from J, leaving 10 bases between them. This CDR3 comprises 13 residues. CDR3 nucleotide sequence: TGTGCCAGCAGCTTACGACTGGGGCATGAGCAGTTCTTC. Its protein is CASSLRLGHEQFF.

The chain joins TRBV10-3 to TRBJ1-2; D not certain. The CDR3 has 11 residues. Trimming shortened V by 3 bases and J by 7 bases, and 6 bases separated the two germline ends. Germline lookup yields CDR1 ENHRY and CDR2 SYGVKD. The CDR3 DNA reads as TGTGCCATCAGTGATGGCTCTGGCTACACCTTC. It yields the protein CAISDGSGYTF.

The J gene is TRBJ2-5, the V gene TRBV4-3; D possibly corresponds to TRBD1 (5 bases). V was pared by 0 bases and J by 5 bases, with 7 bases between. The CDR3 loop spans 13 amino acids. Germline CDR1 and CDR2: LGHNA and YSLEER. The CDR3 nucleotides are TGCGCCAGCAGCCAAGATAGGGGTGAGACCCAGTACTTC. Translating gives CASSQDRGETQYF.

The chain has TRBV6-5 and TRBJ2-7; TRBD2 is a possible D gene (7 bases). Germline V lookup: CDR1 MNHEY, CDR2 SVGAGI. The ends were cut back, 7 bases at V and 4 bases at J, with 17 bases in the middle. The length of the CDR3 is 14 residues. CDR3 amino acids: CASNYLGGGYEQYF. The DNA for the CDR3 is TGTGCCAGCAACTATTTAGGGGGGGGGTACGAGCAGTACTTC.

This rearrangement joins TRBV11-1 to TRBJ1-2; no clear D gene. The ends were cut back, 4 bases at V and 4 bases at J, with 10 bases in the middle. Germline V gene lookup returns CDR1 SGHAT and CDR2 FQDESV (reference sequence). This CDR3 region has 13 residues. CDR3 protein: CASSSTRSYGYTF. CDR3 sequence (DNA): TGTGCCAGCAGCTCGACTAGAAGCTATGGCTACACCTTC.

The genes are TRBV7-3 and TRBJ2-7; unclear D gene. The CDR3 totals 14 residues. Per germline, CDR1 SGHTA and CDR2 FQGTGA. The V and J ends lost 3 bases and 3 bases respectively, with 12 bases between them. CDR3 residues: CASSFWCQVYEQYV. In nucleotides, the CDR3 is TGTGCCAGCAGCTTCTGGTGCCAGGTCTACGAGCAGTACGTC.

This clone was recorded only once. The gene calls are TRBV27 and TRBJ2-5; 10 bases agree with TRBD2. The CDR3 spans 16 residues. Germline loops: CDR1 MNHEY, CDR2 SMNVEV (reference sequence). J lost 1 base, V lost 3 bases, and 5 bases had no gene match. The CDR3, as DNA: TGTGCCAGCAGTTTGAGAGGACTAGCGGCCCAAGAGACCCAGTACTTC. Its protein product is CASSLRGLAAQETQYF.

The rearrangement uses TRBV5-4 and TRBJ2-3; TRBD2 aligns across 7 bases. This CDR3 region has 15 residues. Germline trimming cut 3 bases from V and 8 bases from J; bases unmatched to any gene: 12. Germline-derived CDR1 and CDR2 are SGHNT and YYREEE (reference sequence). DNA of the CDR3: TGTGCCAGCAGCTCACAAACCGCCGGCGGGGGTACGCAGTATTTT. Its translation is CASSSQTAGGGTQYF.

The gene calls are TRBV30 and TRBJ2-3, with D perhaps TRBD1 (6 bases). Per the germline V gene, CDR1 is GTSNPN and CDR2 is SVGIG (reference sequence). With 0 bases removed from V and 5 bases from J, the gap between germline ends came to 9 bases. The CDR3 extends over 13 amino acids. The CDR3 sequence is CAWSVGGGDTQYF. The CDR3 DNA reads as TGTGCCTGGAGTGTTGGGGGCGGAGATACGCAGTATTTT.

The chain joins TRBV28 to TRBJ2-5; D is uncertain. The germline V gene has CDR1 MDHEN and CDR2 SYDVKM. V was trimmed by 1 base and J by 5 bases, leaving 2 bases between them. The CDR3 consists of 11 residues. The CDR3 reads CASSLSETQYF. The DNA of the CDR3 is TGTGCCAGCAGTTTATCGGAGACCCAGTACTTC.

V is TRBV14 and J is TRBJ2-1; D is perhaps TRBD2 (6 bases). Trimming took 8 bases from V and 2 from J, leaving 10 bases between them. Germline values: CDR1 SGHDN, CDR2 FVKESK. The CDR3 loop spans 13 amino acids. CDR3 loop: CASAASAYNEQFF. As DNA, the CDR3 is TGTGCCAGCGCGGCTAGCGCCTACAATGAGCAGTTCTTC. The variable domain in full, with the rest retrieved from reference TRBV14 and TRBJ2-1, is EAGVTQFPSHSVIEKGQTVTLRCDPISGHDNLYWYRRVMGKEIKFLLHFVKESKQDESGMPNNRFLAERTGGTYSTLKVQPAELEDSGVYFCASAASAYNEQFFGPGTRLTVL.